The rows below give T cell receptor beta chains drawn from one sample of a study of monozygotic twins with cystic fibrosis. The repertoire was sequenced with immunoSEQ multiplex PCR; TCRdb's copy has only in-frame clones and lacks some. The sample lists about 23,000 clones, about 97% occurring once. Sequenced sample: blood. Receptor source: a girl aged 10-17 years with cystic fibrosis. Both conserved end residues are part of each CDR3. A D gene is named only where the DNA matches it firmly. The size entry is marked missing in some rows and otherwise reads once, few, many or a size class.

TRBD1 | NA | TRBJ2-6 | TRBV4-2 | TGTGCCAGCAGCCAAGAGACAGGGGTGCCTGGGGCCAACGTCCTGACTTTC | CASSQETGVPGANVLTF
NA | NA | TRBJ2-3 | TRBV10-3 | TGTGCCATTGGGGAGACAAGCACAGATACGCAGTATTTT | CAIGETSTDTQYF
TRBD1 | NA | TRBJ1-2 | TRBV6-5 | TGTGCCAGCAGTTACTCGGACAGGTGGGGGCCCCACTTC | CASSYSDRWGPHF
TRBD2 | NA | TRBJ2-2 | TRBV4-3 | TGCGCCAGCAGCCGAGGGACTAGCACCGGGGAGCTGTTTTTT | CASSRGTSTGELFF
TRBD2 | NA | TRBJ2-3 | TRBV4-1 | TGCGCCAGCAGCCAAGTAGCGGGAGGGAGGTCGATCGCAGATACGCAGTATTTT | CASSQVAGGRSIADTQYF
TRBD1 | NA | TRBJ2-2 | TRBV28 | TGTGCCAGCAGTTTTACAGGGGGTAGCGGGGAGCTGTTTTTT | CASSFTGGSGELFF
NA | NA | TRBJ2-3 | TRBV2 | TGTGCCAGCAGCGGGGTGGGGGAGAGCACAGATACGCAGTATTTT | CASSGVGESTDTQYF
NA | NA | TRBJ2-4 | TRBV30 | TGTGCCTGGAGTGTACACAGGGTTTCCGCCTTAGCCAAAAACATTCAGTACTTC | CAWSVHRVSALAKNIQYF
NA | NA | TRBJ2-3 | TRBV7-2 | TGTGCCAGCAGCCCAGGGGTCCCGACTCGCACAGATACGCAGTATTTT | CASSPGVPTRTDTQYF
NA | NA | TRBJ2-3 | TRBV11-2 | TGTGCCAGCAGCTTAAGAGCGGCCACAGATACGCAGTATTTT | CASSLRAATDTQYF
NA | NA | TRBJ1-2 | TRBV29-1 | TGCAGCACCGAAGGTACGGGGGCGAACTATGGCTACACCTTC | CSTEGTGANYGYTF
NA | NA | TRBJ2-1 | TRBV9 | TGTGCCAGCAGCGTAGAAACGGAGCGTAATGAGCAGTTCTTC | CASSVETERNEQFF
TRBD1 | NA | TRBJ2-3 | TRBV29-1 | TGCAGCGTTCGGGACAGGGGCCTAAGCACAGATACGCAGTATTTT | CSVRDRGLSTDTQYF
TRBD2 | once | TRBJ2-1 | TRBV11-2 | TGTGCCAGCAGCCGCGGGACTAGCGGGAACAATGAGCAGTTCTTC | CASSRGTSGNNEQFF
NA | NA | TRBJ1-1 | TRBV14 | TGTGCCAGCAGCCAAGACCGGGCCACTGAAGCTTTCTTT | CASSQDRATEAFF
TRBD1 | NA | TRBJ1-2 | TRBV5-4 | TGTGCCAGCAGCGCACAGGGGAGGGGCTATGGCTACACCTTC | CASSAQGRGYGYTF
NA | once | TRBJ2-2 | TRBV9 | TGTGCCAGCAGCGGAAACAGGGATCCCGGGGAGCTGTTTTTT | CASSGNRDPGELFF
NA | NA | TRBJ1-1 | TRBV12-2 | TGTGCAAGTCGCTACCCCCTGAGGGAGAAGAACACTGAAGCTTTCTTT | CASRYPLREKNTEAFF
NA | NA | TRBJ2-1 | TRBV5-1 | TGCGCCAGCAGCTGGGGCAGCAATGAGCAGTTCTTC | CASSWGSNEQFF
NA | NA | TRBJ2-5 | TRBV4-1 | TGCGCCAGCAGCCAAGAGGCGGACCAAGAGACCCAGTACTTC | CASSQEADQETQYF
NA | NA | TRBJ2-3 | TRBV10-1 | TGCGCCAGCAGTGATGGAGGGGTTGGCACAGATACGCAGTATTTT | CASSDGGVGTDTQYF
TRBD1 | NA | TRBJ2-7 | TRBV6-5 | TGTGCCAGCAGTTCCTCTGGGACAGGCTACTACGAGCAGTACTTC | CASSSSGTGYYEQYF
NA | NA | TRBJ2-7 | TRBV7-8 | TGTGCCAGCAGCTTAGTGGAGGGCTGGCGTAGGGTTCTAGAAGGCGAGCAGTACTTC | CASSLVEGWRRVLEGEQYF
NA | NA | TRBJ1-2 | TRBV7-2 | TGTGCCAGCAGCCGAAACCCAGGGGTGGGAGGCTATGGCTACACCTTC | CASSRNPGVGGYGYTF
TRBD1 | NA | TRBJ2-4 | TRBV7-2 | TGTGCCAGCAGCTTAGCGTCGGACAGGGAAGACATTCAGTACTTC | CASSLASDREDIQYF
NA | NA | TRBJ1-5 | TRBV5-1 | TGCGCCAGCAGCGTGGGAGACAATCAGCCCCAGCATTTT | CASSVGDNQPQHF
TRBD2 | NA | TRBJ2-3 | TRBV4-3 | TGCGCCAGCAGCCGGGGGGGGAGCGGGACCAAGGATACGCAGTATTTT | CASSRGGSGTKDTQYF
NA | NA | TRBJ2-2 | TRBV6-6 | TGTGCCAGCAGTTCATCGAACACCGGGGAGCTGTTTTTT | CASSSSNTGELFF
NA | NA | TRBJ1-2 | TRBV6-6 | TGTGCCAGCAGCCGAGGGGGGCAGGGAGTAGGGTATGGCTACACCTTC | CASSRGGQGVGYGYTF
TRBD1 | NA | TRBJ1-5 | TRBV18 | TGTGCCAGCTCACTTGGGCAACCGGGACAGGCGAAGCCCCAGCATTTT | CASSLGQPGQAKPQHF
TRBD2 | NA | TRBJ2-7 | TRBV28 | TGTGCCAGCAGTTCTTCTTCCGGGAGGGTGAGGGAGCAGTACTTC | CASSSSSGRVREQYF
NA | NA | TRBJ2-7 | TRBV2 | TGTGCCTCAGCACGGGAGAGTGGTAACGAGCAGTACTTC | CASARESGNEQYF
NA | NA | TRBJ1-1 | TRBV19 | TGTGCCAGTAGTGCCGGATTCTTTGGGAGGGTCGGGGGAAGGACTGAAGCTTTCTTT | CASSAGFFGRVGGRTEAFF
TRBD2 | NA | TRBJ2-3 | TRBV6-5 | TGTGCCAGCAGTCCCGGGGGGGTTAGCACAGATACGCAGTATTTT | CASSPGGVSTDTQYF
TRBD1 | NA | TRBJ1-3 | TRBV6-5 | TGTGCCAGCAGTTACTCTTCGACAGGGAACTCGGACACCATATATTTT | CASSYSSTGNSDTIYF
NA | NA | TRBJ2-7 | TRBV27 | TGTGCCAGCACAGGACCATCCTACGAGCAGTACTTC | CASTGPSYEQYF
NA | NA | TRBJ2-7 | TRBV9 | TGTGCCAGCAGCGTAGAGGGGGAAGCCTACGAGCAGTACTTC | CASSVEGEAYEQYF
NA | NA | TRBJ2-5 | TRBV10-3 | TGTGCCATCAGTGACTTTGAGGACCGGGACGAACAAGAGACCCAGTACTTC | CAISDFEDRDEQETQYF
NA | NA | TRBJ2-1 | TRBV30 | TGTGCCTGGAGTGATGCCGGGACCCTAAAGTACAATGAGCAGTTCTTC | CAWSDAGTLKYNEQFF
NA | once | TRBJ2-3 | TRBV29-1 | TGCAGCTCCCGGATAGGGCTTAGCACAGATACGCAGTATTTT | CSSRIGLSTDTQYF
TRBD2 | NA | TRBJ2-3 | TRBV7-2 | TGTGCCAGCAGCACCTTACTAGCGAGTAGCACAGATACGCAGTATTTT | CASSTLLASSTDTQYF
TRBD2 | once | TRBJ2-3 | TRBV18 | TGTGCCAGCTCGTCGACTAGCGGGAGCACAGATACGCAGTATTTT | CASSSTSGSTDTQYF
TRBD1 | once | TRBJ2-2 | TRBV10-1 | TGCGCCAGCAGCGCGAACTGGGACAGGGGATTCACCGGGGAGCTGTTTTTT | CASSANWDRGFTGELFF
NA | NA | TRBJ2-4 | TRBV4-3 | TGCGCCAGCAGCCAAGTATTAGGGGGGGGCTTGGACATTCAGTACTTC | CASSQVLGGGLDIQYF
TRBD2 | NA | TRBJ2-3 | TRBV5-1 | TGCGCCAGCAGCTTGGCCGTGGCGGGAGGGACAGATACGCAGTATTTT | CASSLAVAGGTDTQYF
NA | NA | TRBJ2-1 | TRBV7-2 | TGTGCCAGCAGCTTAGATCGGGAAGTCTACAATGAGCAGTTCTTC | CASSLDREVYNEQFF